This entry lists 30 T cell receptor beta chains sequenced from one sample in a study of post-analysis software for immune sequencing data. Unique molecular identifiers featured in each of the TCR beta cDNA libraries. TCRdb reprocessed the PCR reads via MiXCR and lists one record per CDR3 protein. This sample has 350,000 to 450,000 distinct CDR3 sequences, with roughly 30% found just once. Whole-study findings and limits: Five or six TRBV segments, TRBV5-6, TRBV5-1 and TRBV20-1 among them, were found more frequent in patients than controls.

These receptors have no identified antigens. Sequencing input: blood. These receptors all come from a girl aged 10-17 years with multiple sclerosis.

In the case of this clonotype: Given a much more abundant clone one base away, this may be a read error. V is TRBV2 and J is TRBJ2-1; 7 positions match TRBD1. V gave up 6 bases and J gave up 13 bases; unmatched junction bases: 15. The CDR3 contains 14 residues. The germline V gene encodes CDR1 SNHLY and CDR2 FYNNEI. The CDR3 loop is CASSPRDSQETQFF. The CDR3, as DNA: TGTGCCAGCAGCCCTCGGGACAGCCAAGAGACCCAGTTCTTC.

This chain uses TRBV28 with TRBJ1-5; weak D call: TRBD1 (5 bases). Germline lookup yields CDR1 MDHEN and CDR2 SYDVKM. CDR3 length: 15 residues. Trimming pared 6 bases from V and 1 base from J, leaving 13 bases between. The CDR3 sequence is CASSLSGRSNQPQHF. DNA for the CDR3: TGTGCCAGCAGCCTCTCAGGGCGGAGCAATCAGCCCCAGCATTTT.

This chain links TRBV7-8 with TRBJ2-3, with no clear D. Germline CDR1 and CDR2: SGHVS and FQNEAQ. The V gene lost 5 bases and the J gene lost 6 bases, with 9 bases spanning the gap. This CDR3 is 12 amino acids long. CDR3 in DNA: TGTGCCAGCAGCGTTGATTTGGATACGCAGTATTTT. Translating it yields CASSVDLDTQYF.

This clonotype was detected only once. The V and J genes are TRBV5-1 and TRBJ2-7; either TRBD1 or TRBD2 may fit D (5 bases each). Gene TRBJ2-5 matches the end of the DNA better, so the J call may be wrong. Germline lookup yields CDR1 SGHRS and CDR2 YFSETQ. The CDR3 has 13 residues. The DNA for the CDR3 is TGCGCCAGCAGCTCCGGTGGGGGAAGGACCCAGTACTTC. Its translation is CASSSGGGRTQYF.

V and J are TRBV9 and TRBJ1-2; D possibly corresponds to TRBD1 (5 bases). The CDR3 loop spans 16 amino acids. Between the trimmed V and J ends, which lost 1 base and 3 bases, there was a span of 16 bases. Germline V gene sequence: CDR1 SGDLS, CDR2 YYNGEE. CDR3 protein: CASSVFPGADDYGYTF. Written as DNA, the CDR3 is TGTGCCAGCAGCGTATTCCCTGGGGCGGATGACTATGGCTACACCTTC.

The V gene is TRBV12-3 or TRBV12-4, the J gene TRBJ2-7, with a tentative D call TRBD1 (8 bases). The ends were cut back, 6 bases at V and 2 bases at J, with 14 bases in the middle. The CDR3 loop spans 14 amino acids. The CDR3 loop is CASRTGGGTYEQYF. The CDR3 coding sequence is TGTGCCAGCAGAACAGGGGGGGGGACCTACGAGCAGTACTTC.

This clonotype appeared a few times. V gene TRBV27 combines with J gene TRBJ2-7; TRBD2 matches at 8 bases. J gave up 3 bases and V 5 bases, and 9 bases lay outside the gene matches. The germline V gene encodes CDR1 MNHEY and CDR2 SMNVEV (reference sequence). The CDR3 consists of 15 residues. In nucleotides, the CDR3 is TGTGCCAGCAGTCCAGGGGCGGGGGGCATCTACGAGCAGTACTTC. This sequence encodes CASSPGAGGIYEQYF.

This clonotype was seen once. V usage is TRBV20-1 and J usage is TRBJ2-7; the match to TRBD1 covers 8 bases. The V segment lost 6 bases and the J segment 2 bases; nucleotides outside the gene matches: 6. The CDR3 extends over 13 amino acids. Germline values: CDR1 DFQATT, CDR2 SNEGSKA (reference sequence). The CDR3 DNA is TGCAGTGCCGCCGGGACAGGAGCCTACGAGCAGTACTTC. Protein: CSAAGTGAYEQYF.

This clonotype appeared many times. The chain links TRBV5-1 to TRBJ2-5, with 12 bases fitting TRBD2. The length of the CDR3 is 16 residues. The V and J ends lost 3 bases and 2 bases, in that order; junction bases with no gene match: 5. Germline values: CDR1 SGHRS, CDR2 YFSETQ. The CDR3 nucleotides read TGCGCCAGCAGCTGGGGGACTAGCGGGCAACAAGAGACCCAGTACTTC. Translating it yields CASSWGTSGQQETQYF.

V and J are TRBV13 and TRBJ2-5; no clear D gene. The CDR3 totals 13 residues. Germline V gene data show CDR1 as PRHDT and CDR2 as FYEKMQ (reference sequence). V lost 5 bases to trimming and J lost 0 bases, with 7 bases between them. The CDR3 DNA is TGTGCCAGCAGCCCTTCGTACCAAGAGACCCAGTACTTC. Protein: CASSPSYQETQYF.

This sequence joins TRBV7-2 and TRBJ2-3; 9 bases align to TRBD2. Losses at the gene ends were 3 bases for V and 3 bases for J; bases not matched to a gene: 7. This CDR3 has 16 amino acids. Germline V gene lookup returns CDR1 SGHTA and CDR2 FQGNSA. CDR3 DNA sequence: TGTGCCAGCAGCTTTGGCGGGGGGGCGAGAACAGATACGCAGTATTTT. It yields the protein CASSFGGGARTDTQYF.

The chain joins TRBV3-1 to TRBJ1-5, with D possibly matching TRBD1 (5 bases). V was clipped by 2 bases and J by 4 bases, with 15 bases between them. CDR3 length: 16 amino acids. Germline V gives CDR1 LGHDT, CDR2 YNNKEL (reference sequence). Here the CDR3 reads CASSQNLPGPNQPQHF. In DNA form, the CDR3 reads TGTGCCAGCAGCCAAAACCTACCGGGACCAAATCAGCCCCAGCATTTT.

This chain joins TRBV7-3 and TRBJ1-6, with a tentative D call TRBD1 (5 bases). There are 14 residues in the CDR3. The germline CDR1 and CDR2 sequences are SGHTA and FQGTGA. The V end was cut by 5 bases, the J end by 7 bases, with 12 bases between. Here the CDR3 DNA reads TGTGCCAGCAGCCAGGGAAGTGGGAATTCACCCCTCCACTTT. This translates into CASSQGSGNSPLHF.

Only a few counts were recorded for this clonotype. The chain uses TRBV3-1 and TRBJ2-5, with D unclear. Judging by the DNA end, TRBJ2-7 fits better; the J call may be wrong. CDR1 and CDR2 (germline): LGHDT, YNNKEL (reference sequence). The CDR3 has 13 residues. The CDR3 sequence is CASSQALPHEQYF. CDR3 DNA sequence: TGTGCCAGCAGCCAAGCCCTTCCCCACGAGCAGTACTTC.

Many counts were recorded for this clonotype. This chain links TRBV7-2 with TRBJ2-7; the D is unclear. Trimming took 2 bases from V and 1 from J, leaving 3 bases between them. CDR1 is SGHTA, CDR2 FQGNSA, per germline. The CDR3 totals 12 residues. In DNA, the CDR3 is TGTGCCAGCAGCTTATCGTCCTACGAGCAGTACTTC. This codes for CASSLSSYEQYF.

The chain joins TRBV5-6 to TRBJ2-1; a possible D gene is TRBD2 (5 bases). CDR1 SGHDT and CDR2 YYEEEE come from the germline V gene. V was pared by 4 bases and J by 3 bases, with 11 bases between. CDR3 length: 14 amino acids. CDR3 nucleotides: TGTGCCAGCAGCCCAGCGGCAGACTACAATGAGCAGTTCTTC. It translates to CASSPAADYNEQFF.

The table lists this clonotype with a few counts. V gene TRBV7-6 combines with J gene TRBJ1-2; D not certain. Deletions cut 0 bases from V and 3 bases from J, with 11 bases between. The CDR3 consists of 15 residues. Germline loops: CDR1 SGHVS, CDR2 FNYEAQ. CDR3 region: CASSLASTGYYGYTF. CDR3 sequence (DNA): TGTGCCAGCAGCTTAGCGAGCACGGGGTACTATGGCTACACCTTC.

The V gene is TRBV6-6, the J gene TRBJ1-5, with TRBD1 identical over 7 bases. The CDR3 covers 14 residues. The germline gives CDR1 MNHNY, CDR2 SVGAGI (reference sequence). V lost 7 bases to trimming and J lost 0 bases; unmatched junction nucleotides: 3. CDR3: CASIDRVSNQPQHF. CDR3 bases: TGTGCCAGCATTGACAGGGTTAGCAATCAGCCCCAGCATTTT.

This clonotype was observed a few times. The genes are TRBV29-1 and TRBJ2-1, with 8 bases that match TRBD2. The germline V gene encodes CDR1 SQVTM and CDR2 ANQGSEA. Trimming removed 7 bases from V and 8 bases from J; junction bases left unmatched: 4. CDR3 length equals 11 residues. Written as DNA, the CDR3 is TGCAGCGGTGGACTAGCCGATGAGCAGTTCTTC. Translation gives CSGGLADEQFF.

This clonotype was recorded a few times. The chain combines TRBV24-1 with TRBJ2-1; TRBD2 matches 7 bases. CDR1 and CDR2 (germline): KGHDR, SFDVKD. J lost 5 bases, V lost 7 bases, and 4 bases had no gene match. The CDR3 runs 13 residues. CDR3 loop: CATRARGDNEQFF. DNA of the CDR3: TGTGCCACCAGAGCCCGGGGGGACAATGAGCAGTTCTTC.

The rearrangement links TRBV5-1 to TRBJ2-3; 10 nucleotides agree with TRBD1. The V segment lost 4 bases and the J segment 2 bases; nucleotides outside the gene matches: 10. The CDR3 runs to 17 residues. CDR1 is SGHRS and CDR2 is YFSETQ in the germline V gene. Here the CDR3 DNA reads TGCGCCAGCAGCCCCCGGACAGGGGGGTCATTCACAGATACGCAGTATTTT. Translating it yields CASSPRTGGSFTDTQYF.

This chain links TRBV4-1 with TRBJ2-3, with D tentatively TRBD2 (5 bases). This CDR3 comprises 16 residues. CDR1 is MGHRA, CDR2 YSYEKL, per germline. The germline V and J ends were trimmed by 2 bases and 0 bases, with 12 bases remaining between them. The CDR3 loop reads CASSQSGSLSTDTQYF. As DNA, the CDR3 is TGCGCCAGCAGCCAAAGCGGTTCGTTGAGCACAGATACGCAGTATTTT.

The genes are TRBV6-1 and TRBJ2-1, with a possible D match to TRBD2 (7 bases). Germline assignment: CDR1 MNHNS and CDR2 SASEGT. V lost 2 bases, J lost 4 bases, and 18 bases lay in between. CDR3 size: 17 residues. In nucleotides, the CDR3 is TGTGCCAGCAGTGAACGGGAAAGGGGGGGGCTTTACAATGAGCAGTTCTTC. This encodes CASSERERGGLYNEQFF.

J is TRBJ1-2 and V is TRBV3-1, with D possibly matching TRBD1 (5 bases). The CDR3 has 15 amino acids. Trimming cost V 1 base and J 1 base, with 10 bases left between them. CDR1 is LGHDT, CDR2 YNNKEL, per germline (reference sequence). The CDR3 DNA sequence: TGTGCCAGCAGCCAAGCAGGGACCGGTAACTATGGCTACACCTTC. Amino acid sequence: CASSQAGTGNYGYTF.

The genes are TRBV20-1 and TRBJ2-7; the D call may be TRBD1 or TRBD2 (5 bases each). CDR1 is DFQATT and CDR2 is SNEGSKA in the germline V gene (reference sequence). There are 14 residues in the CDR3. Trimming took 0 bases from V and 9 from J, leaving 18 bases between them. CDR3 sequence (DNA): TGCAGTGCTAGAGATCGGGGCCTCGCTGCGGGGCAGTACTTC. Residues: CSARDRGLAAGQYF.

This chain uses TRBV6-2 or TRBV6-3 with TRBJ2-2, with D perhaps matching TRBD2 (7 bases). Trimming stripped 6 bases from V and 7 bases from J, with 21 bases between. This CDR3 region has 16 residues. Germline V CDR1 and CDR2: MNHEY, SVGEGT. DNA of the CDR3: TGTGCCAGCAGGTCCCTCGTGGGGGCGGGGGTCGGGGAGCTGTTTTTT. It translates to CASRSLVGAGVGELFF.

V and J are TRBV20-1 and TRBJ1-2, with D maybe TRBD1 (6 bases). Germline CDR1 is DFQATT and CDR2 is SNEGSKA (reference sequence). The CDR3 consists of 14 residues. The V and J ends lost 2 bases and 8 bases respectively, with 18 bases between them. CDR3 sequence: CSARSYREGLGYTF. CDR3 DNA sequence: TGCAGTGCTAGATCGTACAGGGAAGGATTAGGCTACACCTTC.

Concerning this clonotype: A junction boundary mismatches the germline segment, possibly from a read error. The J gene is TRBJ2-5, the V gene TRBV7-2; D not resolved. The CDR3 is made up of 12 amino acids. Germline CDR1 reads SGHTA; CDR2 reads FQGNSA. CDR3 sequence (DNA): TGTGCTAGCAGCTTCGACTGGGAGACCCAGTACTTC. Its protein product is CASSFDWETQYF.

The V call is TRBV5-1, the J call TRBJ2-7; 11 nucleotides agree with TRBD1. Germline V gene lookup returns CDR1 SGHRS and CDR2 YFSETQ. This CDR3 contains 14 residues. V was clipped by 2 bases and J by 7 bases; unmatched bases: 5. CDR3 protein: CASSLGQGASEQYF. The DNA for the CDR3 is TGCGCCAGCAGCTTAGGACAGGGGGCGAGTGAGCAGTACTTC.

This clonotype was observed at least ten times. V usage is TRBV11-2 and J usage is TRBJ2-5; the match to TRBD1 covers 11 bases. This CDR3 spans 14 amino acids. The V and J ends lost 5 bases and 5 bases, in that order; junction bases with no gene match: 4. Looked up from germline, CDR1 is SGHAT and CDR2 is FQNNGV. As DNA, the CDR3 is TGTGCCAGCAGCACCGGGACAGGGGGGGAGACCCAGTACTTC. It specifies CASSTGTGGETQYF.